This T cell receptor beta chain was sequenced for a study of beta chain features in type 1 diabetes. Across the study: All samples combined gave fewer than 110 million sorted cells for examination. General study findings and limits: A potential PCR bias toward shorter templates would be equal in patient and control samples. Within patients, naive, central memory and Treg TCRB repertoires seemed more similar than within healthy donors.

The V end was cut by 6 bases, the J end by 6 bases, with 20 bases between. The CDR3 loop spans 14 amino acids. Germline V gene lookup returns CDR1 SQVTM and CDR2 ANQGSEA. This clone was picked up a small number of times. Its antigen is as yet unknown. The sequenced template was cDNA made from the entire isolated RNA. TCRdb's copy holds only in-frame clones and misses some; the assay was immunoSEQ multiplex PCR. The sample consists of 330,000 or so clones, roughly 15% of them appearing once. Material: central memory CD4+ T cells from blood. The rearrangement uses TRBV29-1 and TRBJ1-1, with D perhaps TRBD1 (6 bases). This TCR came from a man younger than 40 in good health. CDR3: CSVASGAAFSEAFF. CDR3 nucleotide sequence: TGCAGCGTGGCCTCAGGGGCCGCATTTTCTGAAGCTTTCTTT. Drawing the rest from reference TRBV29-1 and TRBJ1-1, the complete variable domain is SAVISQKPSRDICQRGTSLTIQCQVDSQVTMMFWYRQQPGQSLTLIATANQGSEATYESGFVIDKFPISRPNLTFSTLTVSNMSPEDSSIYLCSVASGAAFSEAFFGQGTRLTVV.